This entry features one T cell receptor beta chain sequence. These data are taken from a study of beta chain features in type 1 diabetes. Purity above 95% was achieved in all sorted populations. Trimming left V 1 base short and J 0 bases short, with 7 bases between. This CDR3 comprises 14 residues. Germline V lookup: CDR1 SGDLS, CDR2 YYNGEE. The whole isolated RNA underwent reverse transcription, so sequencing captured expressed TCRB transcripts. Using immunoSEQ multiplex PCR, the repertoire was profiled, and TCRdb retains in-frame clones only, with some absent. The table lists about 620,000 clones, 15% of them singletons.

Sequencing was done on a sample of naive CD4+ T cells from blood. The chain uses TRBV9 and TRBJ1-1, with D hard to call. This receptor was identified in a young man in good health. The CDR3 region is CASSVTAMNTEAFF. In DNA, the CDR3 is TGTGCCAGCAGCGTAACAGCGATGAACACTGAAGCTTTCTTT.